Sequencing of this T cell receptor beta chain was carried out in a study of graft-versus-host responses after intestinal transplantation. As for the study in general: Multivisceral, liver-intestinal, or isolated intestinal grafts went to recipients. Recipients were all induced with anti-thymocyte globulin, then given tacrolimus and steroids for roughly three years.

Sorting was performed after the reaction on proliferating CFSE-low CD3+CD4+ and CD3+CD8+ responders. Trimming took 7 bases from V and 6 from J, leaving 13 bases between them. The germline V gene has CDR1 ENHRY and CDR2 SYGVKD. There are 13 residues in the CDR3. This clone was seen just once. Assay: immunoSEQ multiplex PCR; the TCRdb copy retains only in-frame clones and omits some. The data contain some 24,000 clones, around two fifths of them singletons. The chain couples TRBV10-3 to TRBJ1-5; TRBD1 is a possible D gene (5 bases). The TCR sequence derives from a human patient who received an intestinal transplant. The sample in question was alloreactive CD4+ T cells from a mixed lymphocyte reaction culture, obtained before intestinal transplant. Subset given: CFSE-low proliferating T cells sorted from roughly 6-day pre-transplant mixed lymphocyte reaction (GvH or HvG direction). This CDR3 is CAINNRTGQPQHF. As DNA, the CDR3 is TGTGCCATCAACAACAGGACGGGTCAGCCCCAGCATTTT.